This note documents a single T cell receptor (beta chain) sequence. Its antigen is not known. Germline CDR1 and CDR2: MNHEY and SVGEGT. Trimming pared 8 bases from V and 3 bases from J, leaving 8 bases between. This CDR3 region has 11 residues. The sample belongs to a study of CD8 T cells in ankylosing spondylitis. TCR beta libraries were made by quantitative 5'-RACE with molecular barcodes. TCRdb recomputed calls from the 5' RACE reads with MiXCR, one row per CDR3 protein. The data show some 800,000 distinct CDR3 sequences, with about 11% seen just once and more than 0.5% held by the top ten. Study outcomes and limitations: Earlier studies detected some motif variants in reactive arthritis synovial fluid and blood. CD8+ by phenotype, disease-linked clones were relatively rare in peripheral blood. Characteristic of ankylosing spondylitis blood, it appeared, was a TCR beta motif comprising about 8 highly homologous variants. In ankylosing spondylitis patients, matched synovial fluid reportedly showed significant enrichment of disease-linked clones.

The clonotype was recovered from a male donor with ankylosing spondylitis. The chain employs TRBV6-2 or TRBV6-3 and TRBJ2-7; D gene uncertain. Sequenced input: blood, either unsorted or a sorted T cell fraction (not recorded which). CDR3: CASGNIYEQYF. In DNA form, the CDR3 reads TGTGCCAGCGGAAATATCTACGAGCAGTACTTC.